A selection of T cell receptor beta chains follows, all from one sample in a study of Ad26.COV2.S vaccination and SARS-CoV-2 variants. Only in-frame clones appear in the TCRdb table, and some are missing; sequencing was by immunoSEQ multiplex PCR. The sample records 300,000 to 400,000 clones, approximately 81% being singletons. The starting material was peripheral blood, obtained in a trial of Ad26.COV2.S vaccine versus placebo. The receptors shown here come from a person aged 18 to 65 who received the Ad26.COV2.S COVID-19 vaccine or a placebo. CDR3s leave out the opening cysteine and the closing phenylalanine or tryptophan. The D gene is left open where the match is weak.

>TRBV19|12|.
ASSTGSGANVLT
>TRBV7-2|12|TRBD1
ASSWDRGLGKLF
>TRBV5-8|12|TRBD2
ASSLAAGGETQY
>TRBV14|12|.
ASRPGGGNEKLF
>TRBV11-2|15|.
ASSFGQGGAGTAEAF
>TRBV5-1|13|.
ASSLAEGRTYEQY
>TRBV5-4|13|.
ASSGAGAGGETQY
>TRBV28|11|.
ASSFGGKVDQF
>TRBV27|11|.
ASSLSRQTEAF
>TRBV25-1|13|.
ASSERQAWNEKLF
>TRBV27|14|TRBD1
ASSFGPGTGEETQY
>TRBV6-2/TRBV6-3|13|TRBD1
ASSPPTGGYLEAF
>TRBV4-3|12|.
ASSQDRMNTEAF
>TRBV7-7|11|.
ASSIGHSGEQY
>TRBV25-1|12|TRBD1
ASNDRVNTGELF
>TRBV10-3|13|.
AISGAGVSNQPQH
>TRBV7-6|15|.
ASSLASGVRAFGEQY
>TRBV6-2/TRBV6-3|10|.
ASSWGTGELF
>TRBV15|13|.
ATVESPTKNYGYT
>TRBV6-6|11|.
ASRDQVNYGYT
>TRBV4-1|15|.
ASPQTPSAGRVYEQY
>TRBV7-2|10|.
ASSLMDQPQH
>TRBV3-1/TRBV3-2|12|.
ASSVGQPNYGYT
>TRBV19|14|.
ASSASGERGNTEAF
>TRBV7-9|13|TRBD1
ASQHRDSYTDTQY
>TRBV7-9|13|TRBD1
ASSLGRGHHIEQF
>TRBV6-2/TRBV6-3|14|TRBD2
ASSYFVAGAQETQY
>TRBV9|14|.
ASSRGPSSYNYGYT
>TRBV13|11|TRBD1
ASSFRGRLEQY
>TRBV30|10|.
AWSVRGIEAF
>TRBV6-5|13|TRBD2
ASSLTSGKNNEQF
>TRBV19|14|.
ASSILSDRGTGELF
>TRBV7-2|10|.
ASSLGGQKAF
>TRBV30|12|.
AWSLGTNTGELF
>TRBV14|13|.
ASSSQPTGLGEQY
>TRBV19|11|TRBD1
ASIIPGGTEAF
>TRBV28|11|.
ASSLYQVGFQY
>TRBV2|12|.
ASSEYGSGNTIY
>TRBV3-1/TRBV3-2|12|TRBD1
ASKPGTGAYEQY
>TRBV7-6|11|.
ASSSRQDNEAF
>TRBV10-1|16|.
ASSESQRGKRDMYEQY
>TRBV30|14|TRBD2
AWSVRASGGPDTQY
>TRBV6-6|10|TRBD1
ASSGDRAEQY
>TRBV5-1|10|.
ASGPGNTEAF
>TRBV28|9|.
ASSSYNEQF
>TRBV30|9|.
AWSSGPGYT
>TRBV3-1/TRBV3-2|15|.
ASSQEPPLARQETQY
>TRBV12-5|15|TRBD2
ASGLIVGSGGSDTQY
>TRBV7-2|12|TRBD1
ASSARDSSRGYT
>TRBV7-2|13|.
ASSLGAGSNQPQH
>TRBV3-1/TRBV3-2|12|TRBD2
ASSPGLVHGEQY
>TRBV7-2|12|TRBD2
ASSLAGLAYEQY
>TRBV28|14|TRBD2
ASSSLAGGIYNEQF
>TRBV18|14|.
ASSPISRAGTGELF
>TRBV11-3|11|.
ASSLDTTQTQY
>TRBV18|12|.
ASSPAETTGELF
>TRBV30|12|.
AWSRGGLGSPLH